Below are 28 T cell receptor beta chains sequenced from a single sample in a study of identical twins. A single record per CDR3 protein comes from TCRdb applying MiXCR to the 5' RACE reads. The profile shows 310,000 or so distinct CDR3 sequences, under 9% of them singletons. The same data also went into a second study, on yellow fever vaccine responses in identical twins.

Input material: memory (CD45RO+) T cells sorted from blood. Receptors were obtained from a woman between 18 and 29 years old in good health.

There are a few counts of this clonotype. This chain links TRBV5-6 with TRBJ1-5; possibly TRBD1 for D (5 bases). The V gene's germline CDR1 is SGHDT and CDR2 YYEEEE. Between the trimmed V and J ends, which lost 6 bases and 2 bases, there was a span of 15 bases. This CDR3 has 15 residues. Here the CDR3 reads CASNMRGAGNQPQHF. CDR3 nucleotide sequence: TGTGCCAGCAATATGAGGGGAGCGGGCAATCAGCCCCAGCATTTT. Full variable domain (missing parts from reference TRBV5-6 and TRBJ1-5): DAGVTQSPTHLIKTRGQQVTLRCSPKSGHDTVSWYQQALGQGPQFIFQYYEEEERQRGNFPDRFSGHQFPNYSSELNVNALLLGDSALYLCASNMRGAGNQPQHFGDGTRLSIL.

This clonotype was found many times. The chain recombines TRBV24-1 with TRBJ2-1; possible D gene TRBD2, 6 bases. The CDR3 extends over 18 amino acids. Germline V gives CDR1 KGHDR, CDR2 SFDVKD. Trimming took off 4 bases at V and 0 bases at J, with 18 bases between the two ends. This CDR3 is CATSDPGVAATSYNEQFF. For the CDR3, the DNA is TGTGCCACCAGTGACCCGGGGGTAGCGGCCACCTCCTACAATGAGCAGTTCTTC.

This clonotype occurred many times. V and J are TRBV6-5 and TRBJ1-6, with D maybe TRBD1 (5 bases). CDR1 MNHEY and CDR2 SVGAGI come from the germline V gene. This CDR3 region has 14 residues. Deletions cut 2 bases from V and 7 bases from J, with 9 bases between. CDR3 loop: CASSYGGRNSPLHF. As DNA, the CDR3 is TGTGCCAGCAGTTACGGGGGAAGGAATTCACCCCTCCACTTT.

This clonotype was observed at least ten times. Mismatch with germline at one junction end may stem from a read error. The V gene is TRBV13, the J gene TRBJ2-7, with D perhaps TRBD1 (6 bases). Germline values: CDR1 PRHDT, CDR2 FYEKMQ (reference sequence). The CDR3 contains 13 residues. Here the CDR3 reads CASSLGGVNEQYF. The CDR3 DNA follows: TGTGCCAGCAGCCTAGGGGGAGTTAACGAGCAGTACTTC.

The J gene is TRBJ1-1, the V gene TRBV29-1; D is undetermined. V dropped 3 bases and J dropped 11 bases, with 13 bases sitting between them. This CDR3 spans 11 amino acids. Germline V gene data show CDR1 as SQVTM and CDR2 as ANQGSEA. The CDR3 bases are TGCAGCGTTGATCCCACAAGCACGGCTTTCTTT. This gives the protein CSVDPTSTAFF.

The rearrangement links TRBV28 to TRBJ2-1; D might be TRBD1 (5 bases). The germline V gene encodes CDR1 MDHEN and CDR2 SYDVKM. V was shortened by 3 bases and J by 5 bases, with 11 bases between the two germline ends. The CDR3 contains 14 residues. CDR3 region: CASSFAGNNNEQFF. CDR3 DNA sequence: TGTGCCAGCAGTTTCGCAGGGAACAACAATGAGCAGTTCTTC.

The sample holds a few counts of this clonotype. The chain links TRBV12-3 or TRBV12-4 to TRBJ1-4; maybe TRBD1 (5 bases). CDR3 length: 16 residues. Between the trimmed V and J ends, which lost 4 bases and 8 bases, there was a span of 20 bases. CDR3 region: CASSSWGGGAGEKLFF. The CDR3 nucleotides read TGTGCCAGCAGTTCCTGGGGTGGAGGGGCGGGGGAAAAACTGTTTTTT.

This clonotype came up many times. The DNA for the CDR3 is TGTGCCAGCAGTCGGAGTGGGGGGCGACAGAATGAGCAGTTCTTC. It encodes CASSRSGGRQNEQFF. V and J are TRBV6-1 and TRBJ2-1; D might be TRBD1 or TRBD2, each matching 6 bases. Germline V gene sequence: CDR1 MNHNS, CDR2 SASEGT. The CDR3 runs 15 residues. The ends were cut back, 5 bases at V and 7 bases at J, with 18 bases in the middle.

The CDR3 sequence is CSAAHRTSGSINEQFF. In DNA form, the CDR3 reads TGCAGTGCCGCTCACCGAACTAGCGGGAGTATTAATGAGCAGTTCTTC. V usage is TRBV20-1 and J usage is TRBJ2-1; 11 positions agree with TRBD2. CDR3 length: 16 residues. The germline V gene encodes CDR1 DFQATT and CDR2 SNEGSKA (reference sequence). J gave up 7 bases and V 6 bases, and 14 bases lay outside the gene matches.

The rearrangement links TRBV20-1 to TRBJ2-7; 7 bases are a match to TRBD1. Losses at the gene ends were 3 bases for V and 7 bases for J; bases not matched to a gene: 6. The CDR3 sequence is 12 residues long. Germline lookup yields CDR1 DFQATT and CDR2 SNEGSKA (reference sequence). As DNA, the CDR3 is TGCAGTGCTAGGGCCGTCAGGGGGGAGCAGTACGTC. Translation gives CSARAVRGEQYV.

The table lists this clonotype with many counts. The chain couples TRBV28 to TRBJ1-1; D possibly corresponds to TRBD1 (5 bases). The CDR3 is made up of 14 amino acids. Germline V gives CDR1 MDHEN, CDR2 SYDVKM. V shed 4 bases and J shed 4 bases, with 13 bases lying between them. The CDR3 sequence: CASSSYGGGTEAFF. In DNA, the CDR3 is TGTGCCAGCAGTTCGTATGGGGGAGGCACTGAAGCTTTCTTT.

V and J are TRBV5-4 and TRBJ1-6, with D perhaps TRBD1 (6 bases). Germline values: CDR1 SGHNT, CDR2 YYREEE (reference sequence). The CDR3 is made up of 15 amino acids. Between the trimmed V and J ends, which lost 4 bases and 8 bases, there was a span of 16 bases. The CDR3 DNA follows: TGTGCCAGCAGCAACTGGGACTACAGGGATTCACCCCTCCACTTT. Translated, it gives CASSNWDYRDSPLHF. Full variable domain (rest looked up from reference TRBV5-4 and TRBJ1-6): ETGVTQSPTHLIKTRGQQVTLRCSSQSGHNTVSWYQQALGQGPQFIFQYYREEENGRGNFPPRFSGLQFPNYSSELNVNALELDDSALYLCASSNWDYRDSPLHFGNGTRLTVT.

The CDR3 here is CASSDPYGNTEAFF. In DNA, the CDR3 is TGTGCCAGCAGCGATCCGTACGGTAACACTGAAGCTTTCTTT. The genes are TRBV5-6 and TRBJ1-1, with D unclear. Trimming removed 4 bases from V and 2 bases from J, with 12 bases in between. The germline gives CDR1 SGHDT, CDR2 YYEEEE. The CDR3 is 14 amino acids.

This clonotype was counted many times. V usage is TRBV5-1 and J usage is TRBJ2-5; D remains unclear. Per germline, CDR1 SGHRS and CDR2 YFSETQ. The length of the CDR3 is 15 residues. Trimming took 4 bases from V and 3 from J, leaving 16 bases between them. The CDR3 DNA sequence: TGCGCCAGCAGCAGGGCCCAGGCCATAAAAGAGACCCAGTACTTC. It yields the protein CASSRAQAIKETQYF.

This clonotype was seen a handful of times. The chain carries TRBV2 and TRBJ2-6; TRBD1 might be the D (5 bases). The germline gives CDR1 SNHLY, CDR2 FYNNEI. CDR3 length equals 18 residues. Deletions cut 5 bases from V and 0 bases from J, with 17 bases between. The CDR3, as DNA: TGTGCCAGCAGTTGGAAGGGTAGGGGCCTCTCTGGGGCCAACGTCCTGACTTTC. This translates into CASSWKGRGLSGANVLTF. The whole variable domain, remainder taken from reference TRBV2 and TRBJ2-6, is EPEVTQTPSHQVTQMGQEVILRCVPISNHLYFYWYRQILGQKVEFLVSFYNNEISEKSEIFDDQFSVERPDGSNFTLKIRSTKLEDSAMYFCASSWKGRGLSGANVLTFGAGSRLTVL.

This clonotype showed up many times. This chain connects TRBV5-1 to TRBJ2-7; 8 bases map to TRBD2. Germline assignment: CDR1 SGHRS and CDR2 YFSETQ. The CDR3 has 14 amino acids. The J segment lost 3 bases and the V segment lost 2 bases, leaving 4 bases of the junction unmatched. CDR3 region: CASSFTGGIYEQYF. CDR3 DNA sequence: TGCGCCAGCAGCTTTACGGGAGGGATCTACGAGCAGTACTTC.

This clonotype was picked up a small number of times. This chain connects TRBV12-3 or TRBV12-4 to TRBJ2-2; D is unresolved. The germline V and J ends were trimmed by 6 bases and 2 bases, with 10 bases remaining between them. The CDR3 sequence is 14 residues long. The CDR3 protein is CASRGSSNTGELFF. DNA for the CDR3: TGTGCCAGCAGGGGTTCGTCCAACACCGGGGAGCTGTTTTTT.

This clonotype was found many times. The genes are TRBV27 and TRBJ2-2; D is uncertain. Per the germline V gene, CDR1 is MNHEY and CDR2 is SMNVEV (reference sequence). The V gene lost 4 bases and the J gene lost 2 bases, with 5 bases spanning the gap. The CDR3 has 13 amino acids. In DNA form, the CDR3 reads TGTGCCAGCAGTTCGATCAACACCGGGGAGCTGTTTTTT. Its protein is CASSSINTGELFF.

This clonotype was counted only a few times. The CDR3 nucleotides are TGTGCCAGCAGCCCACGGGGCGGATCTAGCACAGATACGCAGTATTTT. Amino acid sequence: CASSPRGGSSTDTQYF. The V and J genes are TRBV11-1 and TRBJ2-3, with D possibly being TRBD1 or TRBD2 (5 bases each). V was clipped by 5 bases and J by 0 bases, with 15 bases between them. The CDR3 is 16 residues long. Germline values: CDR1 SGHAT, CDR2 FQDESV (reference sequence).

Notes on this clonotype: With a much larger clone just one base away, this may be a read error. This likely comes from a read error, as the CDR3 has no conserved phenylalanine or tryptophan at its end. No DNA is shown, since the ends of the CDR3 on it are uncertain; the CDR3 is the one TCRdb lists. The chain uses TRBV6-5 and TRBJ2-4; TRBD2, the table's D call, lacks a check against the DNA. CDR1 is MNHEY and CDR2 is SVGAGI in the germline V gene. The CDR3 comprises 11 residues, both ends counted. The CDR3 loop is CASSSRTSVYL.

The chain combines TRBV20-1 with TRBJ2-3; D is uncertain. CDR1 DFQATT and CDR2 SNEGSKA come from the germline V gene (reference sequence). Trimming pared 1 base from V and 2 bases from J, leaving 25 bases between. The CDR3 length is 19 residues. The chain's CDR3 is CSARAGLRIQTYITDTQYF. The DNA of the CDR3 is TGCAGTGCTAGAGCGGGCCTCCGGATACAAACCTACATCACAGATACGCAGTATTTT.

This clonotype was recorded at least ten times. The rearrangement links TRBV24-1 to TRBJ2-7, with 9 bases aligning to TRBD2. Germline V CDR1 and CDR2: KGHDR, SFDVKD. The V and J ends lost 7 bases and 1 base, in that order; junction bases with no gene match: 13. The CDR3 has 17 residues. The CDR3 nucleotides are TGTGCCACCAGCCCTTCCCCGACTAGCGGCGTATCCTACGAGCAGTACTTC. Protein product: CATSPSPTSGVSYEQYF.

This chain uses TRBV20-1 with TRBJ1-1; no firm D call. This CDR3 has 14 amino acids. Trimming shortened V by 4 bases and J by 3 bases, and 15 bases separated the two germline ends. From germline, CDR1 is DFQATT and CDR2 SNEGSKA (reference sequence). This chain's CDR3 is CSAKGPTADTEAFF. CDR3 sequence (DNA): TGCAGTGCTAAGGGCCCCACGGCGGACACTGAAGCTTTCTTT.

The chain employs TRBV11-1 and TRBJ2-1, with 13 bases matching TRBD2. The CDR3 has 19 amino acids. Germline V CDR1 and CDR2: SGHAT, FQDESV (reference sequence). V dropped 5 bases and J dropped 1; count of bases not matched to a gene: 11. The CDR3 reads CASSPPLRTSGSSYNEQFF. The CDR3 DNA follows: TGTGCCAGCAGCCCCCCGCTAAGGACTAGCGGGAGTTCCTACAATGAGCAGTTCTTC.

This clonotype was detected a few times. The rearrangement uses TRBV5-6 and TRBJ1-1, with a tentative D call TRBD1 (6 bases). From germline, CDR1 is SGHDT and CDR2 YYEEEE. The CDR3 runs to 15 residues. V gave up 3 bases and J gave up 3 bases, with 15 bases separating them. The CDR3 is CASSSGQTRDTEAFF. The CDR3 DNA follows: TGTGCCAGCAGCTCCGGACAGACGAGGGACACTGAAGCTTTCTTT. Full variable domain (outside the CDR3, taken from reference TRBV5-6 and TRBJ1-1): DAGVTQSPTHLIKTRGQQVTLRCSPKSGHDTVSWYQQALGQGPQFIFQYYEEEERQRGNFPDRFSGHQFPNYSSELNVNALLLGDSALYLCASSSGQTRDTEAFFGQGTRLTVV.

This clonotype was seen repeatedly, ten times or more. V usage is TRBV29-1 and J usage is TRBJ2-1, with TRBD1 identical over 9 bases. The V and J ends lost 6 bases and 3 bases, in that order; junction bases with no gene match: 9. Germline V gene data show CDR1 as SQVTM and CDR2 as ANQGSEA. There are 15 residues in the CDR3. The CDR3 spells CSVLRGDRVYNEQFF. The CDR3 bases are TGCAGCGTCCTCAGAGGGGACAGGGTCTACAATGAGCAGTTCTTC.

This clonotype was found a few times. No DNA is shown, since the ends of the CDR3 on it are uncertain; the CDR3 is the one TCRdb lists. The CDR3 reads CSSSYFGNEQFF. The genes are TRBV6-6 and TRBJ2-1. Germline V gives CDR1 MNHNY, CDR2 SVGAGI (reference sequence). The CDR3 length is 12 residues, termini included.

This clonotype was detected many times. The V and J genes are TRBV19 and TRBJ1-5; D perhaps matches TRBD1 (6 bases). This CDR3 has 15 amino acids. Trimming left V 10 bases short and J 0 bases short, with 16 bases between. Germline V gene lookup returns CDR1 LNHDA and CDR2 SQIVND (reference sequence). The CDR3 protein is CATSGGRNSNQPQHF. CDR3 in DNA: TGTGCCACCAGCGGGGGCAGAAATAGCAATCAGCCCCAGCATTTT. Full variable domain (outside the CDR3, taken from reference TRBV19 and TRBJ1-5): DGGITQSPKYLFRKEGQNVTLSCEQNLNHDAMYWYRQDPGQGLRLIYYSQIVNDFQKGDIAEGYSVSREKKESFPLTVTSAQKNPTAFYLCATSGGRNSNQPQHFGDGTRLSIL.